This T cell receptor (beta chain) is drawn from a study of blood T cell repertoires in COVID-19. Turning to the study itself: Samples taken during acute and convalescent COVID-19 were collected in the United States, Italy and Spain.

The CDR3 runs 10 residues. Germline V gene sequence: CDR1 MGHDK, CDR2 SYGVNS. V was shortened by 6 bases and J by 4 bases, with 3 bases between the two germline ends. Only one count was recorded for this clone. Clinical history reported by participants formed the basis on which cohorts were assigned. Method: immunoSEQ multiplex PCR; TCRdb's copy keeps in-frame clones and lacks some. The data contain 100,000 or so clones, around 86% of them singletons. This sequence was found in a woman aged 50 to 60 who had recovered from COVID-19. Sequenced input: PBMCs or T cells enriched from blood (not recorded which). The chain recombines TRBV25-1 with TRBJ1-2; D is unclear. CDR3: CASSGYGYTF. The CDR3 DNA sequence: TGTGCCAGCAGCGGCTATGGCTACACCTTC.